The 18 T cell receptor beta chains presented below share a single source sample, sequenced in a study of blood T cell repertoires in COVID-19. TCRdb's table, derived via immunoSEQ multiplex PCR, lists solely in-frame clones and lacks some. The sample has about 110,000 clones; about 90% are singletons. The source material was peripheral blood. These receptors all come from a human donor in a cohort sampled during active COVID-19.

The sample holds a few counts of this clone. The rearrangement links TRBV14 to TRBJ2-7; 9 nucleotides agree with TRBD1. Germline CDR1 and CDR2: SGHDN and FVKESK. The CDR3 runs to 15 residues. With 4 bases clipped from V and 3 bases from J, the junction kept 7 bases outside the gene matches. The CDR3 DNA is TGTGCCAGCAGCCCGCGGACAGGGGTCAACTACGAGCAGTACTTC. It is translated as CASSPRTGVNYEQYF.

V usage is TRBV28 and J usage is TRBJ2-1; TRBD1 matches 11 bases. J was trimmed by 7 bases and V by 4 bases; bases with no gene match: 6. The germline V gene encodes CDR1 MDHEN and CDR2 SYDVKM. This CDR3 has 15 residues. The CDR3 spells CASSSLGTGGNEQFF. The CDR3 nucleotides are TGTGCCAGCAGTTCCCTCGGGACAGGGGGAAATGAGCAGTTCTTC.

The J gene is TRBJ1-3, the V gene TRBV30; 9 bases map to TRBD1. Germline-derived CDR1 and CDR2 are GTSNPN and SVGIG (reference sequence). Germline trimming cut 2 bases from V and 4 bases from J; bases unmatched to any gene: 9. The CDR3 totals 16 residues. The CDR3 region is CAWSISGTGYGNTIYF. DNA for the CDR3: TGTGCCTGGAGTATCAGTGGGACAGGGTACGGAAACACCATATATTTT.

This clone showed up just once. J is TRBJ2-7 and V is TRBV4-2; D may be TRBD1 (6 bases). The CDR3 runs 16 residues. Germline CDR1 reads LGHNA; CDR2 reads YNFKEQ. The V end was cut by 0 bases, the J end by 1 base, with 13 bases between. CDR3 in amino acids: CASSQDSDSRSYEQYF. The CDR3 nucleotides read TGTGCCAGCAGCCAAGATTCGGACAGCAGATCCTACGAGCAGTACTTC.

Only a few counts were recorded for this clone. The V and J genes are TRBV30 and TRBJ1-5, with D possibly being TRBD1 (5 bases). The CDR3 runs 14 residues. Germline loops: CDR1 GTSNPN, CDR2 SVGIG (reference sequence). The V and J ends lost 0 bases and 0 bases respectively, with 6 bases between them. CDR3 region: CAWSVDSSNQPQHF. For the CDR3, the DNA is TGTGCCTGGAGTGTAGACAGTAGCAATCAGCCCCAGCATTTT.

The chain employs TRBV7-9 and TRBJ2-5; 9 bases line up with TRBD1. Germline V gene lookup returns CDR1 SEHNR and CDR2 FQNEAQ (reference sequence). This CDR3 region has 13 residues. The V segment lost 5 bases and the J segment 14 bases; nucleotides outside the gene matches: 12. CDR3 in amino acids: CASSTWDRDGGYF. Written as DNA, the CDR3 is TGTGCCAGCAGCACCTGGGACAGGGATGGGGGATACTTC.

For the CDR3, the DNA is TGTGCCAGCTCACCACTTCTAGCCTACGAGCAGTACTTC. As protein: CASSPLLAYEQYF. The gene calls are TRBV18 and TRBJ2-7; D gene uncertain. This CDR3 spans 13 amino acids. V gave up 1 base and J gave up 2 bases, with 6 bases separating them. Per germline, CDR1 KGHSH and CDR2 LQKENI. Complete variable domain (other parts from reference TRBV18 and TRBJ2-7): NAGVMQNPRHLVRRRGQEARLRCSPMKGHSHVYWYRQLPEEGLKFMVYLQKENIIDESGMPKERFSAEFPKEGPSILRIQQVVRGDSAAYFCASSPLLAYEQYFGPGTRLTVT.

The chain carries TRBV28 and TRBJ2-5; 10 nucleotides agree with TRBD1. The CDR3 spans 14 residues. Trimming took 8 bases from V and 5 from J; bases not matched to a gene: 8. Germline CDR1 and CDR2: MDHEN and SYDVKM. The CDR3 loop is CASYRQGAVETQYF. As DNA, the CDR3 is TGTGCCAGCTATCGACAGGGGGCCGTGGAGACCCAGTACTTC.

The chain uses TRBV23-1 and TRBJ1-1; perhaps TRBD1 as D (6 bases). TRBV23-1 is an open reading frame, and its role is uncertain. Trimming took 4 bases from V and 3 from J, leaving 12 bases between them. CDR3 length equals 14 residues. DNA of the CDR3: TGCGCCAGCAGTCTTGGACAGTTACACACTGAAGCTTTCTTT. This gives the protein CASSLGQLHTEAFF.

The J gene is TRBJ1-2, the V gene TRBV29-1; 7 nucleotides line up with TRBD1. The junction had 8 bases not matched to a gene; V was cut back by 5 bases and J by 2 bases. Germline CDR1 is SQVTM and CDR2 is ANQGSEA. CDR3 length: 14 amino acids. The CDR3 DNA reads TGCAGCGTTTTCGGACAGGAGTTCAACTATGGCTACACCTTC. Translation: CSVFGQEFNYGYTF.

The gene calls are TRBV4-1 and TRBJ1-5, with 11 positions matching TRBD1. The V gene end was trimmed by 0 bases and the J gene end by 6 bases; junction bases not matched to a gene: 7. The germline gives CDR1 MGHRA, CDR2 YSYEKL. This CDR3 is built from 17 residues. The CDR3 sequence is CASSQEGDRGGFQPQHF. Written as DNA, the CDR3 is TGCGCCAGCAGCCAAGAGGGGGACAGGGGGGGATTTCAGCCCCAGCATTTT.

The genes are TRBV6-5 and TRBJ2-2; TRBD1 aligns across 8 bases. J lost 0 bases, V lost 10 bases, and 7 bases had no gene match. CDR1 is MNHEY and CDR2 is SVGAGI in the germline V gene. This CDR3 has 15 residues. CDR3 region: CATVTGGPNTGELFF. CDR3 nucleotide sequence: TGTGCCACAGTTACAGGGGGACCGAACACCGGGGAGCTGTTTTTT.

V usage is TRBV7-9 and J usage is TRBJ1-1, with 11 bases identical to TRBD1. V lost 2 bases to trimming and J lost 4 bases; unmatched junction nucleotides: 3. Germline V gives CDR1 SEHNR, CDR2 FQNEAQ (reference sequence). This CDR3 comprises 15 residues. The CDR3 DNA reads TGTGCCAGCAGCTTACCGGGACAGGGGGTCACTGAAGCTTTCTTT. Encoded protein: CASSLPGQGVTEAFF.

This rearrangement joins TRBV4-1 to TRBJ1-2; 10 nucleotides line up with TRBD1. The CDR3 sequence is 15 residues long. From germline, CDR1 is MGHRA and CDR2 YSYEKL. Trimming cost V 0 bases and J 4 bases; bases outside gene matches: 2. CDR3 DNA sequence: TGCGCCAGCAGCCAAGATAGGACAGGGGGCTATGGCTACACCTTC. Amino acid sequence: CASSQDRTGGYGYTF.

The chain couples TRBV28 to TRBJ2-4; D remains unclear. The germline CDR1 and CDR2 sequences are MDHEN and SYDVKM. This CDR3 contains 15 residues. V shed 0 bases and J shed 6 bases, with 12 bases lying between them. The CDR3 sequence: CASSLWETERNIQYF. CDR3 coding DNA: TGTGCCAGCAGTTTATGGGAGACCGAAAGAAACATTCAGTACTTC.

This chain links TRBV2 with TRBJ2-3; D may be TRBD2 (6 bases). Germline V CDR1 and CDR2: SNHLY, FYNNEI. Trimming removed 3 bases from V and 0 bases from J, with 7 bases in between. CDR3 size: 14 residues. The CDR3 nucleotides read TGTGCCAGCAGTGAGGGGACTAGCACAGATACGCAGTATTTT. It is translated as CASSEGTSTDTQYF.

The chain has TRBV19 and TRBJ2-7; 13 bases are a match to TRBD2. Germline trimming cut 10 bases from V and 2 bases from J; bases unmatched to any gene: 8. CDR3 length equals 15 residues. Germline-derived CDR1 and CDR2 are LNHDA and SQIVND (reference sequence). CDR3 loop: CATSRTSGGTYEQYF. CDR3 DNA: TGTGCCACCTCGAGGACTAGCGGGGGAACCTACGAGCAGTACTTC.

The chain recombines TRBV11-2 with TRBJ2-1; unclear D gene. Trimming took off 5 bases at V and 5 bases at J, with 13 bases between the two ends. The germline V gene has CDR1 SGHAT and CDR2 FQNNGV. The CDR3 is 14 amino acids. The CDR3 spells CASSPGGRDNEQFF. The DNA of the CDR3 is TGTGCCAGCAGCCCGGGTGGAAGAGACAATGAGCAGTTCTTC.